This T cell receptor beta chain derives from a study of control samples from healthy donors and cancer patients. The data were produced by immunoSEQ multiplex PCR, yet TCRdb's version contains in-frame clones alone and is incomplete. The table shows around 170,000 clones, with around 87% occurring only once. The sample holds one count of this clone. Germline V gives CDR1 LNHDA, CDR2 SQIVND (reference sequence). The CDR3 runs 15 residues. Trimming pared 4 bases from V and 3 bases from J, leaving 13 bases between. Material: blood. The chain recombines TRBV19 with TRBJ1-3; D may be TRBD1 (5 bases). The TCR originated in a woman in her forties or fifties in good health. The DNA of the CDR3 is TGTGCCAGTAGTAACACCGGGACGGGTGGAAACACCATATATTTT. Translated: CASSNTGTGGNTIYF.